This T cell receptor beta chain was sequenced during a study of PD-L1 blockade in urothelial cancer. Overall study: From 0 to 3 prior chemotherapy regimens had been given to the patients. Blood yielded a median of 141,255 T cells per sample.

V was trimmed by 6 bases and J by 9 bases, leaving 16 bases between them. CDR1 and CDR2 (germline): SGHDT, YYEEEE. CDR3 length equals 13 residues. Whole-study findings and limits: Tumor-associated blood clones were expanded more by durable-benefit patients at 3 weeks.

In regard to this clone: Its antigen is unidentified.

A spike-in of synthetic TCR analog templates was added to each PCR. The table came from immunoSEQ multiplex PCR; TCRdb's copy has only in-frame clones and leaves some out. The sample shows roughly 120,000 clones, 85% to 95% of them seen only once. Time point specified: peripheral blood 6 weeks after treatment start. The input for sequencing was PBMCs, taken around atezolizumab (anti-PD-L1) treatment. The V and J genes are TRBV5-6 and TRBJ2-1; D uncertain. The clonotype was recovered from a man aged 55 to 70 with urothelial cancer. As DNA, the CDR3 is TGTGCCAGCACGAGGCAACGGTCCAGTGAGCAGTTCTTC. It codes for CASTRQRSSEQFF.